This entry concerns a single T cell receptor (beta chain). Its antigen is undetermined. Trimming stripped 7 bases from V and 7 bases from J, with 17 bases between. The CDR3 covers 14 residues. The germline V gene has CDR1 LNHDA and CDR2 SQIVND (reference sequence). These data belong to a study of cytomegalovirus exposure and HLA in healthy donors. Study results and caveats: A few CMV-associated chains proved CMV antigen-specific in vitro. One variant, a missense change in DCLRE1C, was linked in a later analysis to TCR beta V- and J-gene trimming. Some segments of the V type, notably TRBV6-2 and TRBV6-3, were excluded as indistinguishable. A prior analysis recorded that most TCR beta V segments were productive about 90% or about 30% of the time.

The PCR used 60 Vbeta and 13 Jbeta primers. Profiled with immunoSEQ multiplex PCR; TCRdb holds only in-frame clones, not every one. The sample includes about 110,000 clones, roughly four fifths of them seen just once. Sequencing input: PBMCs. This TCR derives from a young man in good health and CMV-seronegative. The chain is built from TRBV19 and TRBJ1-5; weak D call: TRBD1 (6 bases). This CDR3 is CASMDGGAKQPQHF. In nucleotides, the CDR3 is TGTGCCAGTATGGACGGGGGGGCGAAACAGCCCCAGCATTTT.